The subject of this entry is one TCR beta chain. The antigen is unknown. The sample is drawn from a study of blood T cells in healthy people across ages. The study, taken as a whole, reports: A roughly linear age-dependent decrease characterized TCR beta diversity per million T cells.

PCR was performed a second time for about 6 to 11 cycles using a sample-barcoded 5' primer and a J-beta primer mix. Each cDNA molecule was tagged by a template-switch adaptor with 12 random nucleotides. TCRdb re-called the 5' RACE reads through MiXCR, storing one row per CDR3 protein. Of about 1.4 million distinct CDR3 sequences in the sample, 55% to 75% were seen once. The germline gives CDR1 SQVTM, CDR2 ANQGSEA. J gave up 8 bases and V 3 bases, and 6 bases lay outside the gene matches. CDR3 length: 12 residues. This receptor was obtained from a man aged 18 to 29 in good health. The sequenced sample consisted of blood. V usage is TRBV29-1 and J usage is TRBJ1-2; 7 bases match TRBD1. For the CDR3, the DNA is TGCAGCGTTGACCGACAGGGCGAAGGCTACACCTTC. Amino acids: CSVDRQGEGYTF.